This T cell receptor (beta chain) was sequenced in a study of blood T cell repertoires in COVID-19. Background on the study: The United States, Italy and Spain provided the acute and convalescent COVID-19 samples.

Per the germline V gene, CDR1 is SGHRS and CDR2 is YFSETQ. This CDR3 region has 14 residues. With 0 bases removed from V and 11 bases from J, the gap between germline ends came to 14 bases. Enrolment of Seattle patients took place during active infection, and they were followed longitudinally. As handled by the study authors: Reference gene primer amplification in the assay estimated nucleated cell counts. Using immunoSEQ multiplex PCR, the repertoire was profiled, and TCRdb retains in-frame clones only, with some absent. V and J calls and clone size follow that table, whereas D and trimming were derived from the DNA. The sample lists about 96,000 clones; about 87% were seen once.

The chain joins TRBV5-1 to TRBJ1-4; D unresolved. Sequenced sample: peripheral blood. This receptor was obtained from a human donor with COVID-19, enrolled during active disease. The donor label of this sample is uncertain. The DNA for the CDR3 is TGCGCCAGCAGCTTGGCGAGCGTTGGGGAGAAACTGTTTTTT. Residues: CASSLASVGEKLFF. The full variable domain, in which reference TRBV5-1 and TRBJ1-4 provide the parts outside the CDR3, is KAGVTQTPRYLIKTRGQQVTLSCSPISGHRSVSWYQQTPGQGLQFLFEYFSETQRNKGNFPGRFSGRQFSNSRSEMNVSTLELGDSALYLCASSLASVGEKLFFGSGTQLSVL.